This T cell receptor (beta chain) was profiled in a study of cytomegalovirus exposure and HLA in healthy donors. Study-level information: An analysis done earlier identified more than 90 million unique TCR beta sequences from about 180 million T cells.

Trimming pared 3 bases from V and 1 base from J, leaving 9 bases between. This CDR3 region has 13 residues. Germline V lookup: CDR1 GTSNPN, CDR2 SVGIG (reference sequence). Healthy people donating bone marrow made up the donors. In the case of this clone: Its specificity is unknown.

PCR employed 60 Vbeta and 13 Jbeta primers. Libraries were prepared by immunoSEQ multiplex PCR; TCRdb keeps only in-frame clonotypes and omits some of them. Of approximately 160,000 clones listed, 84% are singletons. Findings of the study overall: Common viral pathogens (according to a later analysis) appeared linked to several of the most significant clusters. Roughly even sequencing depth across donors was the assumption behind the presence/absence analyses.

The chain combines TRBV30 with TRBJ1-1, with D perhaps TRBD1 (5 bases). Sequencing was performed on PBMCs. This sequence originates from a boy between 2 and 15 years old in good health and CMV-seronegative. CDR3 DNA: TGTGCCTGGAGGGACACCTGGAACACTGAAGCTTTCTTT. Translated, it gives CAWRDTWNTEAFF.